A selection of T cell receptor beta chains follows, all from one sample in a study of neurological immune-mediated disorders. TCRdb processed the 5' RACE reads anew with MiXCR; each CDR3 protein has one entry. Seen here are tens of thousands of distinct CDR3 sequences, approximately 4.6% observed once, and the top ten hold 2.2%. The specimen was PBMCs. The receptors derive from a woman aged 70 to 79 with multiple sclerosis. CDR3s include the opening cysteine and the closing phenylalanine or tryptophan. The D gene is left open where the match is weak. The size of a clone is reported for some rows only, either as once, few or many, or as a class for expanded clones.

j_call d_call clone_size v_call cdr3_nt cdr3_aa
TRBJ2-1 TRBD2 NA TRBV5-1 TGCGCCAGCAGCTTGGCCGGGCCATTGGACGGCCTAGCGGGGCTTAATGAGCAGTTCTTC CASSLAGPLDGLAGLNEQFF
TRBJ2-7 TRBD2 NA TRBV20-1 TGCAGTGCTAGTGGATTAGCGGGAATTCGGTCCTACGAGCAGTACTTC CSASGLAGIRSYEQYF
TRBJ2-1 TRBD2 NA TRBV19 TGTGCCAGTAGCCGCGGGACTAGCGGGAGGGATGAGCAGTTCTTT CASSRGTSGRDEQFF
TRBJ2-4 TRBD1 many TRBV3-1 TGTGCCAGCAGCCAAGGGGGACAGGGGGTGACAGCCAAAAACATTCAGTACTTC CASSQGGQGVTAKNIQYF
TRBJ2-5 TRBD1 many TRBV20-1 TGCAGTGCTACGGACAGGGGACAAGAGACCCAGTACTTC CSATDRGQETQYF
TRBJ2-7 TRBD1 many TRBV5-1 TGCGCCAGCAGCTGGGGGGACAGGGGAACGGGCGAGCAGTACTTC CASSWGDRGTGEQYF
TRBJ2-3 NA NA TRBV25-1 TGTGCCAGCAGTGGAAGGTTCCTCACAGATACGCAGTATTTT CASSGRFLTDTQYF
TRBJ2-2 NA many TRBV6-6 TGTGCCAGCAGTTACGGTTTGGGGAACACCGGGGAGCTGTTTTTT CASSYGLGNTGELFF
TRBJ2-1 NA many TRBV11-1 TGTGCCAGCAGCTTAGGTCCGGGGGCTCAAAATGAGCAGTTCTTC CASSLGPGAQNEQFF
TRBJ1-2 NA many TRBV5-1 TGCGCCAGCAGCTTGACGGGCAGTTCAAACTATGGCTACACCTTC CASSLTGSSNYGYTF
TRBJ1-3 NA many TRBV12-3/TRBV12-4 TGTGCCAGCAGCCGACGAGGCTCTGGAAACACCATATATTTT CASSRRGSGNTIYF
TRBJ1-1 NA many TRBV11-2 TGTGCCAGCAGCTTTCGAACGCCACAGGCTCATAGGAACACTGAAGCTTTCTTT CASSFRTPQAHRNTEAFF
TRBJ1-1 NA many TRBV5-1 TGCGCCAGCAGCTTTGGACCGGACAGAATGGGGACTGAAGCTTTCTTT CASSFGPDRMGTEAFF
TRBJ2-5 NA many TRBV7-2 TGTGCCAGCAGCCCGAATGGACAAGCCGCGACCCAGTACTTC CASSPNGQAATQYF
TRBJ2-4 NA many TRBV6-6 TGTGCCAGCAGTTACTCGGTCACAGCTTACTTC CASSYSVTAYF
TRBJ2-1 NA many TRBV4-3 TGCGCCAGCAGCCAAGATGGGACCAGGACAAACGCGCATGAGCAGTTCTTC CASSQDGTRTNAHEQFF
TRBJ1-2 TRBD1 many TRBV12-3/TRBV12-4 TGTGCCAGCAGCAGCATGCTACAGGGGATTGGTGGCTACACCTTC CASSSMLQGIGGYTF
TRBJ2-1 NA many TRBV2 TGTGCCAGCAGTGTACAGGGGGGGAATGAGCAGTTCTTC CASSVQGGNEQFF
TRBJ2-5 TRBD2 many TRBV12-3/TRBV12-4 TGTGCCAGCAGTTTAGAGGGACTAGCGGGAGCGAGTGGGGAGACCCAGTACTTC CASSLEGLAGASGETQYF
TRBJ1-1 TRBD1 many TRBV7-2 TGTGCCAGCAGCTTATTTCGGACAGGAGGGAACACTGAAGCTTTCTTT CASSLFRTGGNTEAFF